The 6 T cell receptor beta chains below were found in one sample sequenced in a study of cytomegalovirus exposure and HLA in healthy donors. This PCR relied on a set of 60 Vbeta primers and 13 Jbeta primers. Sequencing was performed with immunoSEQ multiplex PCR; in TCRdb, only in-frame clones are kept and a portion is missing. The sample shows some 110,000 clones, roughly 72% of them seen only once. Sequencing was performed on PBMCs. The receptor source for this set is a woman aged 18-30 years in good health and CMV-seropositive.

This clone has a handful of counts. The DNA of the CDR3 is TGTGCCAGCAGCCAAGAGGGGAGTCGGGAGCTGTTTTTT. Its translation: CASSQEGSRELFF. The chain links TRBV4-2 to TRBJ2-2, with D possibly being TRBD2 (5 bases). The CDR3 runs to 13 residues. Between the trimmed V and J ends, which lost 0 bases and 9 bases, there was a span of 8 bases. The germline gives CDR1 LGHNA, CDR2 YNFKEQ.

The chain employs TRBV5-6 and TRBJ2-7, with 15 bases lining up with TRBD2. CDR3 size: 19 residues. Germline V CDR1 and CDR2: SGHDT, YYEEEE. J gave up 8 bases and V 0 bases, and 15 bases lay outside the gene matches. The CDR3 nucleotides read TGTGCCAGCAGCTTGGGGCCGGGACTAGCGGGAGGCATGGCTACGAAGCAGTACTTC. Translation: CASSLGPGLAGGMATKQYF.

This chain links TRBV10-3 with TRBJ2-1, with 8 bases fitting TRBD2. Germline V CDR1 and CDR2: ENHRY, SYGVKD. After removal of 3 bases from V and 7 bases from J, the junction contained 2 bases not matched to a gene. The CDR3 length is 13 residues. The CDR3 DNA follows: TGTGCCATCAGTGACGGGAGGGGGAATGAGCAGTTCTTC. Its translation: CAISDGRGNEQFF.

The V gene is TRBV27, the J gene TRBJ2-2; 8 bases are a match to TRBD1. The CDR3 is 16 residues long. Trimming at V came to 5 bases and at J to 3 bases, leaving 8 bases not matched to a gene. The germline CDR1 and CDR2 sequences are MNHEY and SMNVEV (reference sequence). This chain's CDR3 is CASSEDRTGYTGELFF. For the CDR3, the DNA is TGTGCCAGCAGTGAGGATAGGACAGGGTACACCGGGGAGCTGTTTTTT.

This rearrangement joins TRBV29-1 to TRBJ2-5; 7 bases map to TRBD1. The V gene's germline CDR1 is SQVTM and CDR2 ANQGSEA. CDR3 length: 13 residues. Losses at the gene ends were 1 base for V and 6 bases for J; bases not matched to a gene: 5. The CDR3 region is CSVEGQGAKTQYF. CDR3 nucleotide sequence: TGCAGCGTTGAAGGACAGGGTGCGAAGACCCAGTACTTC.

This clone has a handful of counts. V usage is TRBV30 and J usage is TRBJ2-5; 9 nucleotides align to TRBD1. The CDR3 sequence is 16 residues long. Germline CDR1 and CDR2: GTSNPN and SVGIG (reference sequence). V lost 2 bases to trimming and J lost 4 bases; unmatched junction nucleotides: 11. For the CDR3, the DNA is TGTGCCTGGAGTTCCCCGGGACAGGGTTTGTTAGAGACCCAGTACTTC. Protein sequence: CAWSSPGQGLLETQYF.